The rows below give T cell receptor beta chains drawn from one sample of a study of T cells in localized non-small cell lung cancer. Some clones are missing from TCRdb's copy, which holds only in-frame ones; the method was immunoSEQ multiplex PCR. Found here are over a thousand clones, about 26% of them singletons; the top ten hold more than 8.5%. Specimen: normal lung tissue next to the tumor, collected before any cancer treatment. Source of these receptors: a male donor older than 55 with stage I lung adenocarcinoma. The conserved cysteine and the conserved F or W are not part of the CDR3 here. Each record gives: CDR3 length, V gene, CDR3 protein.

CDR3 length: 14; V gene: TRBV19; CDR3 protein: ASTFGWSGSFDEQF
CDR3 length: 13; V gene: TRBV11-3; CDR3 protein: ASSLIGPPTYEQY
CDR3 length: 12; V gene: TRBV9; CDR3 protein: ASSGRDRGPEAF
CDR3 length: 14; V gene: TRBV28; CDR3 protein: ASSLSPGGGNSPLH
CDR3 length: 13; V gene: TRBV6-8; CDR3 protein: ASSYSTDRVPIQY
CDR3 length: 16; V gene: TRBV12-2; CDR3 protein: ATPIPIWGQGPTGELF
CDR3 length: 10; V gene: TRBV28; CDR3 protein: ASSREVTEAF
CDR3 length: 11; V gene: TRBV29-1; CDR3 protein: SLRGGTGETQY
CDR3 length: 12; V gene: TRBV10-2; CDR3 protein: ASSSGLAGYEQY
CDR3 length: 13; V gene: TRBV5-1; CDR3 protein: ASSPSGGRTGELF
CDR3 length: 16; V gene: TRBV11-3; CDR3 protein: ASSQRTSGGAPGPEQY
CDR3 length: 13; V gene: TRBV5-1; CDR3 protein: ASSLTGGNQETQY
CDR3 length: 12; V gene: TRBV6-8; CDR3 protein: ASSYAGAITEAF
CDR3 length: 12; V gene: TRBV6-8; CDR3 protein: ASRWGQGNTEAF
CDR3 length: 14; V gene: TRBV28; CDR3 protein: ASRTPWGDVNTEAF
CDR3 length: 13; V gene: TRBV11-3; CDR3 protein: ASSKTGPTNEKLF
CDR3 length: 12; V gene: TRBV18; CDR3 protein: ASSPGLTYYEQY
CDR3 length: 14; V gene: TRBV11-3; CDR3 protein: ASSPVRPENTGELF
CDR3 length: 12; V gene: TRBV11-3; CDR3 protein: ASSTGTSGGTQY
CDR3 length: 13; V gene: TRBV11-3; CDR3 protein: ASSVRDYYTGELF
CDR3 length: 13; V gene: TRBV11-3; CDR3 protein: ASSLDATGREKLF
CDR3 length: 12; V gene: TRBV7-5; CDR3 protein: ASSFDRDNEKLF